This TCR beta chain emerged from a study of shared clonotypes between healthy human individuals. Donors comprised healthy HIV-negative adults lacking recent acute infections or vaccinations. Deep-level running was used for the assay. The input for sorted-subset replicate PCRs was 200 to 250 ng DNA, tens of thousands of T cell genomes. Libraries were prepared by immunoSEQ multiplex PCR; TCRdb keeps only in-frame clonotypes and omits some of them. Of 2 million to 2.5 million clones detected, roughly 95% appear once; the ten largest clones hold roughly 0.13%. Losses at the gene ends were 4 bases for V and 10 bases for J; bases not matched to a gene: 9. From germline, CDR1 is SGDLS and CDR2 YYNGEE. The CDR3 is made up of 15 amino acids.

This sequence was found in a man between 18 and 29 years old in good health. Sequenced material: naive CD4+ T cells sorted from blood. Subset described: CD45RA+ positively selected. This sequence joins TRBV9 and TRBJ2-1, with TRBD2 matching over 12 bases. CDR3 region: CASSPSGRAFFEQFF. The CDR3 bases are TGTGCCAGCAGCCCTAGCGGGAGGGCCTTCTTCGAGCAGTTCTTC. The complete variable domain, with remaining parts taken from reference TRBV9 and TRBJ2-1, reads DSGVTQTPKHLITATGQRVTLRCSPRSGDLSVYWYQQSLDQGLQFLIQYYNGEERAKGNILERFSAQQFPDLHSELNLSSLELGDSALYFCASSPSGRAFFEQFFGPGTRLTVL.